The 26 T cell receptor beta chains given below trace back to one sample, sequenced in a study of blood T cell repertoires in COVID-19. TCRdb keeps only in-frame clones here, not all; method: immunoSEQ multiplex PCR. The sample shows 83,000 or so clones, 82% of them seen only once. The sample taken for sequencing was peripheral blood. These TCRs come from a human donor in a cohort sampled during active COVID-19.

In DNA, the CDR3 is TGCAGCGCCATGCTAGCGGGGTACACCGGGGAGCTGTTTTTT. Amino acid sequence: CSAMLAGYTGELFF. The chain links TRBV29-1 to TRBJ2-2, with 9 bases lining up with TRBD2. The CDR3 is 14 residues long. CDR1 is SQVTM, CDR2 ANQGSEA, per germline. V shed 7 bases, J shed 3 bases, and the junction held 6 bases outside the gene matches.

This clone was counted ten times or more. V is TRBV15 and J is TRBJ2-7; 8 nucleotides agree with TRBD2. The CDR3 is 14 residues long. Germline loops: CDR1 LNHNV, CDR2 YYDKDF (reference sequence). With V trimmed by 1 base and J by 7 bases, 6 bases remained unmatched. The CDR3 loop reads CATSRGSVAGEQYF. The CDR3 DNA follows: TGTGCCACCAGCAGAGGAAGCGTAGCGGGGGAGCAGTACTTC.

V is TRBV11-2 and J is TRBJ1-2; D perhaps matches TRBD1 (5 bases). V was trimmed by 1 base and J by 4 bases, leaving 13 bases between them. The germline gives CDR1 SGHAT, CDR2 FQNNGV. The CDR3 has 15 residues. The CDR3 spells CASSLVADNLYGYTF. CDR3 sequence (DNA): TGTGCCAGCAGCTTAGTAGCGGACAATCTCTATGGCTACACCTTC.

V gene TRBV7-9 combines with J gene TRBJ2-5; 7 bases line up with TRBD1. Germline V gene sequence: CDR1 SEHNR, CDR2 FQNEAQ (reference sequence). This CDR3 region has 14 residues. V lost 1 base to trimming and J lost 5 bases; unmatched junction nucleotides: 4. The CDR3 sequence is CASSLEGAVETQYF. The CDR3 bases are TGTGCCAGCAGCTTAGAGGGGGCGGTGGAGACCCAGTACTTC. The full variable domain, completed using reference TRBV7-9 and TRBJ2-5, is DTGVSQNPRHKITKRGQNVTFRCDPISEHNRLYWYRQTLGQGPEFLTYFQNEAQLEKSRLLSDRFSAERPKGSFSTLEIQRTEQGDSAMYLCASSLEGAVETQYFGPGTRLLVL.

The V and J genes are TRBV14 and TRBJ2-7; 9 bases match TRBD2. The CDR3 has 15 residues. Germline loops: CDR1 SGHDN, CDR2 FVKESK. Trimming at V came to 6 bases and at J to 1 base, leaving 7 bases not matched to a gene. CDR3: CASRPAGGPSYEQYF. DNA for the CDR3: TGTGCCAGCAGACCCGCGGGGGGGCCTTCCTACGAGCAGTACTTC.

The chain joins TRBV2 to TRBJ1-1; a possible D gene is TRBD1 (6 bases). Trimming stripped 8 bases from V and 1 base from J, with 14 bases between. The CDR3 has 14 residues. Germline-derived CDR1 and CDR2 are SNHLY and FYNNEI. CDR3 protein: CASGLRTENTEAFF. The CDR3 nucleotides are TGTGCCAGCGGGCTAAGGACAGAGAACACTGAAGCTTTCTTT.

DNA for the CDR3: TGTGCCAGCTCACCACGCGGGGGGGAGCAGTTCTTC. This codes for CASSPRGGEQFF. This chain joins TRBV18 and TRBJ2-1; 8 bases match TRBD2. V dropped 1 base and J dropped 10; count of bases not matched to a gene: 0. The CDR3 runs 12 residues. Germline CDR1 and CDR2: KGHSH and LQKENI.

The gene calls are TRBV2 and TRBJ2-5; TRBD2 might be the D (6 bases). The CDR3 extends over 15 amino acids. The germline V gene has CDR1 SNHLY and CDR2 FYNNEI. V was trimmed by 7 bases and J by 7 bases, leaving 22 bases between them. CDR3 in amino acids: CASTPRGTDGGTQYF. The CDR3 DNA sequence: TGTGCCAGCACCCCCCGGGGGACCGATGGAGGGACCCAGTACTTC. The full variable domain, completed using reference TRBV2 and TRBJ2-5, is EPEVTQTPSHQVTQMGQEVILRCVPISNHLYFYWYRQILGQKVEFLVSFYNNEISEKSEIFDDQFSVERPDGSNFTLKIRSTKLEDSAMYFCASTPRGTDGGTQYFGPGTRLLVL.

The chain carries TRBV30 and TRBJ1-5, with D perhaps TRBD1 (5 bases). The CDR3 length is 15 residues. CDR1 and CDR2 from the germline V gene are GTSNPN and SVGIG (reference sequence). Trimming took 2 bases from V and 0 from J, leaving 11 bases between them. The CDR3, as DNA: TGTGCCTGGAGTACGGGACTTTATAGCAATCAGCCCCAGCATTTT. Its translation: CAWSTGLYSNQPQHF. Together with reference TRBV30 and TRBJ1-5, the CDR3 gives the full variable domain: SQTIHQWPATLVQPVGSPLSLECTVEGTSNPNLYWYRQAAGRGLQLLFYSVGIGQISSEVPQNLSASRPQDRQFILSSKKLLLSDSGFYLCAWSTGLYSNQPQHFGDGTRLSIL.

The V call is TRBV27, the J call TRBJ1-2, with 10 nucleotides matching TRBD1. In germline, CDR1 is MNHEY, CDR2 SMNVEV (reference sequence). J was trimmed by 4 bases and V by 4 bases; bases with no gene match: 3. CDR3 length: 14 amino acids. Written as DNA, the CDR3 is TGTGCCAGCAGTTCGACAGGGGGCATCTATGGCTACACCTTC. This codes for CASSSTGGIYGYTF.

The gene calls are TRBV7-2 and TRBJ1-5, with D possibly matching TRBD1 (5 bases). CDR3 length: 16 amino acids. Trimming stripped 1 base from V and 7 bases from J, with 17 bases between. The germline V gene encodes CDR1 SGHTA and CDR2 FQGNSA. CDR3 amino acids: CASSLVGGEMGQPQHF. DNA for the CDR3: TGTGCCAGCAGCTTAGTCGGAGGGGAGATGGGGCAGCCCCAGCATTTT.

This clone was counted once. This chain uses TRBV5-1 with TRBJ1-2; D uncertain. The CDR3 sequence is 13 residues long. Germline lookup yields CDR1 SGHRS and CDR2 YFSETQ. With 1 base removed from V and 7 bases from J, the gap between germline ends came to 11 bases. The DNA of the CDR3 is TGCGCCAGCAGCTTGACAGTGTCGTTTGGCTACACCTTC. It yields the protein CASSLTVSFGYTF.

The chain joins TRBV5-8 to TRBJ2-5, with D possibly matching TRBD1 (5 bases). Per the germline V gene, CDR1 is SGHTS and CDR2 is YDEGEE. This CDR3 region has 11 residues. V was pared by 1 base and J by 7 bases, with 5 bases between. The CDR3 coding sequence is TGTGCCAGCAGCTTGAGGGGGACCCAGTACTTC. Translation: CASSLRGTQYF.

The V call is TRBV28, the J call TRBJ2-3, with 10 bases fitting TRBD1. Germline loops: CDR1 MDHEN, CDR2 SYDVKM. V trimming: 6 bases; J trimming: 5 bases; junction bases outside the gene matches: 5. This CDR3 contains 14 residues. The CDR3 DNA follows: TGTGCCAGCAGGAGGGACAGGGGCTTAGATACGCAGTATTTT. It specifies CASRRDRGLDTQYF.

The V call is TRBV13, the J call TRBJ1-1, with D perhaps matching TRBD1 (5 bases). CDR3 size: 14 residues. V shed 0 bases and J shed 5 bases, with 10 bases lying between them. CDR1 and CDR2 (germline): PRHDT, FYEKMQ (reference sequence). The CDR3: CASSLGGLWTEAFF. For the CDR3, the DNA is TGTGCCAGCAGCTTAGGGGGGCTGTGGACTGAAGCTTTCTTT.

This clone was counted a few times. The chain uses TRBV2 and TRBJ1-3; weak D call: TRBD1 (5 bases). Per the germline V gene, CDR1 is SNHLY and CDR2 is FYNNEI. Trimming took 4 bases from V and 0 from J, leaving 19 bases between them. The CDR3 is made up of 18 amino acids. This CDR3 reads CASSGAFYGAPSGNTIYF. The CDR3 nucleotides read TGTGCCAGCAGTGGTGCTTTTTATGGGGCACCCTCTGGAAACACCATATATTTT.

The chain employs TRBV27 and TRBJ2-3, with D possibly TRBD1 on 6 matching bases. The V gene's germline CDR1 is MNHEY and CDR2 SMNVEV (reference sequence). The CDR3 has 15 residues. V lost 5 bases and J lost 2, with 14 bases in between. The CDR3 loop reads CASSPWTENTDTQYF. In nucleotides, the CDR3 is TGTGCCAGCAGTCCGTGGACAGAAAACACAGATACGCAGTATTTT.

The rearrangement links TRBV10-2 to TRBJ1-2; D unclear. Trimming shortened V by 2 bases and J by 3 bases, and 10 bases separated the two germline ends. Germline CDR1 WSHSY, CDR2 SAAADI. The CDR3 covers 14 residues. This chain's CDR3 is CASSELTEDYGYTF. CDR3 DNA sequence: TGCGCCAGCAGTGAGCTTACAGAAGACTATGGCTACACCTTC.

This clone has just one count. The genes are TRBV19 and TRBJ2-4; a possible D gene is TRBD1 (5 bases). The CDR3 runs to 14 residues. Germline V gene lookup returns CDR1 LNHDA and CDR2 SQIVND (reference sequence). V was shortened by 9 bases and J by 4 bases, with 16 bases between the two germline ends. This chain's CDR3 is CASQFQGGKNIQYF. As DNA, the CDR3 is TGTGCCAGCCAGTTCCAGGGTGGGAAAAACATTCAGTACTTC. Full variable domain (missing parts from reference TRBV19 and TRBJ2-4): DGGITQSPKYLFRKEGQNVTLSCEQNLNHDAMYWYRQDPGQGLRLIYYSQIVNDFQKGDIAEGYSVSREKKESFPLTVTSAQKNPTAFYLCASQFQGGKNIQYFGAGTRLSVL.

The V call is TRBV18, the J call TRBJ2-5, with D tentatively TRBD1 (7 bases). V lost 6 bases, J lost 5 bases, and 19 bases lay in between. The CDR3 sequence is 15 residues long. CDR1 and CDR2 (germline): KGHSH, LQKENI. The CDR3 DNA is TGTGCCAGCTCTCTGGAGGGGGCCGCACGGGAGACCCAGTACTTC. Protein product: CASSLEGAARETQYF.

The V call is TRBV10-3, the J call TRBJ2-2, with D tentatively TRBD1 (5 bases). This CDR3 is built from 15 residues. V was clipped by 3 bases and J by 0 bases, with 8 bases between them. CDR1 and CDR2 from the germline V gene are ENHRY and SYGVKD. CDR3 bases: TGTGCCATCAGTGACTGGGGCACGAACACCGGGGAGCTGTTTTTT. As protein: CAISDWGTNTGELFF.

The chain combines TRBV10-3 with TRBJ1-2; D gene unclear. Germline-derived CDR1 and CDR2 are ENHRY and SYGVKD. With 2 bases removed from V and 8 bases from J, the gap between germline ends came to 12 bases. The CDR3 sequence is 13 residues long. The CDR3 sequence is CAISEGQVKGYTF. CDR3 nucleotides: TGTGCCATCAGTGAGGGGCAGGTTAAGGGCTACACCTTC.

V gene TRBV5-1 combines with J gene TRBJ2-7; 10 bases match TRBD1. After removal of 4 bases from V and 2 bases from J, the junction contained 3 bases not matched to a gene. This CDR3 is 14 amino acids long. The V gene's germline CDR1 is SGHRS and CDR2 YFSETQ. CDR3 nucleotides: TGCGCCAGCAGCGCGACAGGGGGCACCTACGAGCAGTACTTC. It specifies CASSATGGTYEQYF. The variable domain in full, completed from reference TRBV5-1 and TRBJ2-7, reads KAGVTQTPRYLIKTRGQQVTLSCSPISGHRSVSWYQQTPGQGLQFLFEYFSETQRNKGNFPGRFSGRQFSNSRSEMNVSTLELGDSALYLCASSATGGTYEQYFGPGTRLTVT.

The chain couples TRBV7-2 to TRBJ1-5; D may be TRBD1 (6 bases). V gave up 3 bases and J gave up 6 bases, with 15 bases separating them. The CDR3 spans 15 residues. The V gene's germline CDR1 is SGHTA and CDR2 FQGNSA. The CDR3, as DNA: TGTGCCAGCAGCTTTACGGGCCAGGGGAGTCAGCCCCAGCATTTT. Protein: CASSFTGQGSQPQHF.

The chain joins TRBV3-1 (or the pseudogene TRBV3-2) to TRBJ2-5; no clear D gene. Germline loops: CDR1 LGHDT, CDR2 YNNKEL (reference sequence). The CDR3 contains 12 residues. V was clipped by 4 bases and J by 1 base, with 4 bases between them. CDR3 residues: CASSPLQETQYF. CDR3 coding DNA: TGTGCCAGCAGCCCCCTCCAAGAGACCCAGTACTTC.

J is TRBJ1-5 and V is TRBV7-9; D not certain. Germline CDR1 SEHNR, CDR2 FQNEAQ (reference sequence). Between the trimmed V and J ends, which lost 6 bases and 7 bases, there was a span of 13 bases. CDR3 length equals 13 residues. CDR3 in DNA: TGTGCCAGCAGTCCCAGCGAGGGCCAGCCCCAGCATTTT. Its protein is CASSPSEGQPQHF.